This entry lists 8 T cell receptor beta chains sequenced from one sample in a study of cytomegalovirus exposure and HLA in healthy donors. The primer mix had 60 Vbeta and 13 Jbeta primers. The protocol was immunoSEQ multiplex PCR, while the TCRdb copy is restricted to in-frame clones and leaves out a portion. Of roughly 120,000 clones in the sample, around three quarters were seen once. The sequencing sample was made of PBMCs. The source of these receptors is a woman in her twenties or thirties in good health and CMV-seropositive.

The rearrangement joins TRBV19 to TRBJ2-1; TRBD1 aligns across 9 bases. CDR1 is LNHDA, CDR2 SQIVND, per germline (reference sequence). After removal of 0 bases from V and 6 bases from J, the junction contained 3 bases not matched to a gene. The CDR3 extends over 15 amino acids. CDR3 nucleotides: TGTGCCAGTAGTATAGATCCGGGACAGGGCAATGAGCAGTTCTTC. Its translation is CASSIDPGQGNEQFF. Supplemented by reference TRBV19 and TRBJ2-1, the full variable domain reads DGGITQSPKYLFRKEGQNVTLSCEQNLNHDAMYWYRQDPGQGLRLIYYSQIVNDFQKGDIAEGYSVSREKKESFPLTVTSAQKNPTAFYLCASSIDPGQGNEQFFGPGTRLTVL.

The V and J genes are TRBV21-1 and TRBJ2-5; the table's D call of TRBD2 was not tested on the DNA. TRBV21-1 is a pseudogene. The CDR3 spans 20 residues. The CDR3 loop reads CASSKPPPPPGLANQETQYF. The CDR3 DNA reads as TGTGCCAGCAGCAAACCCCCCCCTCCCCCGGGACTAGCGAACCAAGAGACCCAGTACTTC.

V gene TRBV27 combines with J gene TRBJ2-7, with a tentative D call TRBD1 (6 bases). Looked up from germline, CDR1 is MNHEY and CDR2 is SMNVEV (reference sequence). V shed 5 bases and J shed 0 bases, with 11 bases lying between them. This CDR3 is 14 amino acids long. The CDR3 sequence is CASSRDRLSYEQYF. The CDR3 DNA is TGTGCCAGCAGTCGAGACAGGCTCTCCTACGAGCAGTACTTC.

CDR3 amino acids: CASYPGQLNTEAFF. The CDR3 DNA reads TGCGCCAGCTACCCGGGACAGCTGAACACTGAAGCTTTCTTT. V gene TRBV5-1 combines with J gene TRBJ1-1; TRBD1 matches 7 bases. Germline CDR1 SGHRS, CDR2 YFSETQ. This CDR3 region has 14 residues. The ends lost 7 bases at V and 0 bases at J; junction bases unmatched: 6.

The chain uses TRBV2 and TRBJ1-2, with a possible D match to TRBD1 (6 bases). This CDR3 has 15 residues. Germline V CDR1 and CDR2: SNHLY, FYNNEI. Trimming removed 4 bases from V and 3 bases from J, with 15 bases in between. The CDR3 nucleotides read TGTGCCAGCAGTGTACGGGACAAACTCGACTATGGCTACACCTTC. Translating gives CASSVRDKLDYGYTF.

This clone was detected a few times. This rearrangement joins TRBV7-2 to TRBJ1-1, with 7 positions matching TRBD1. The CDR3 totals 18 residues. Germline V gene lookup returns CDR1 SGHTA and CDR2 FQGNSA. V lost 5 bases and J lost 11; bases outside the gene matches: 26. CDR3 sequence: CASSPALGGEGAGGGAFF. DNA for the CDR3: TGTGCCAGCAGCCCAGCACTAGGGGGAGAGGGGGCGGGGGGAGGGGCTTTCTTT.

V usage is TRBV5-4 and J usage is TRBJ2-7; 9 bases align to TRBD1. The CDR3 spans 12 residues. J gave up 6 bases and V 4 bases, and 2 bases lay outside the gene matches. The germline CDR1 and CDR2 sequences are SGHNT and YYREEE (reference sequence). The CDR3 DNA reads TGTGCCAGCAGCGGGACAGGGACCGAGCAGTACTTC. Amino acids: CASSGTGTEQYF.

The chain uses TRBV2 and TRBJ2-5; the match to TRBD2 covers 9 bases. The CDR3 has 15 residues. Germline CDR1 reads SNHLY; CDR2 reads FYNNEI. Trimming took 6 bases from V and 2 from J; bases not matched to a gene: 7. CDR3 in DNA: TGTGCCAGCAGCGGTCTAGCGGGGCTTCAAGAGACCCAGTACTTC. Protein product: CASSGLAGLQETQYF.